These 32 T cell receptor beta chains share one sample of origin, sequenced in a study of shared clonotypes between healthy human individuals. This table comes from immunoSEQ multiplex PCR, and its TCRdb copy is limited to in-frame clones, with some not included. This sample has 550,000 to 600,000 clones, with about 98% found just once. Naive CD8 cells lacked CD45RO, underwent positive selection for CCR7 and left out terminally differentiated effector memory CD45RA+ cells. The material sequenced was naive CD8+ T cells sorted from blood. The receptors shown here come from a man aged 25 to 40 in good health.

CDR3 loop: CASSPRLAGGSAGELFF. The CDR3 DNA is TGCGCCAGCAGCCCTCGACTAGCGGGAGGCTCAGCCGGGGAGCTGTTTTTT. The chain uses TRBV5-1 and TRBJ2-2; TRBD2 aligns across 13 bases. The germline CDR1 and CDR2 sequences are SGHRS and YFSETQ. The CDR3 length is 17 residues. The junction had 9 bases not matched to a gene; V was cut back by 4 bases and J by 6 bases.

The rearrangement links TRBV5-6 to TRBJ2-7; TRBD2 aligns across 7 bases. In germline, CDR1 is SGHDT, CDR2 YYEEEE. V trimming: 0 bases; J trimming: 0 bases; junction bases outside the gene matches: 6. This CDR3 has 16 amino acids. As DNA, the CDR3 is TGTGCCAGCAGCTTGGCGTGGGAGGGAAGCTCCTACGAGCAGTACTTC. It yields the protein CASSLAWEGSSYEQYF.

As concerns this clone: Mismatch with germline at one junction end may stem from a read error. The V gene is TRBV28, the J gene TRBJ2-4; D is unresolved. The germline gives CDR1 MDHEN, CDR2 SYDVKM. The CDR3 spans 11 residues. CDR3: CASSLAPATRF. CDR3 nucleotides: TGTGCCAGCAGTTTAGCACCAGCGACAAGGTTC.

The genes are TRBV29-1 and TRBJ1-3, with D unclear. This CDR3 is 12 amino acids long. The V gene's germline CDR1 is SQVTM and CDR2 ANQGSEA. Trimming stripped 0 bases from V and 4 bases from J, with 4 bases between. As DNA, the CDR3 is TGCAGCGTTGAAGATCGAGGAAACACCATATATTTT. This encodes CSVEDRGNTIYF.

The chain is built from TRBV5-1 and TRBJ2-1, with 7 bases matching TRBD1. The V and J ends lost 5 bases and 8 bases, in that order; junction bases with no gene match: 7. The CDR3 loop spans 13 amino acids. Germline V gives CDR1 SGHRS, CDR2 YFSETQ. CDR3 sequence: CASRPTGSDEQFF. The CDR3 nucleotides are TGCGCCAGCAGACCGACAGGGAGCGATGAGCAGTTCTTC.

The rearrangement joins TRBV12-5 to TRBJ2-7, with D perhaps assigned TRBD1 or TRBD2 (5 bases each). The CDR3 sequence is 12 residues long. Per germline, CDR1 LGHNT and CDR2 FRNRAP. The germline V and J ends were trimmed by 6 bases and 7 bases, with 13 bases remaining between them. The CDR3: CASGSDWGEQYF. The CDR3 region has the DNA TGTGCTAGTGGGTCCGATTGGGGGGAGCAGTACTTC.

This clone was seen more than once but under ten times. This CDR3 reads CASSRRGPAHEQFF. CDR3 DNA sequence: TGTGCCAGCAGCCGGCGAGGACCGGCCCATGAGCAGTTCTTC. The rearrangement uses TRBV7-9 and TRBJ2-1; no clear D gene. CDR1 and CDR2 from the germline V gene are SEHNR and FQNEAQ (reference sequence). The CDR3 runs 14 residues. V lost 5 bases, J lost 8 bases, and 16 bases lay in between.

This chain joins TRBV19 and TRBJ1-1; no clear D gene. Trimming cost V 3 bases and J 3 bases, with 8 bases left between them. This CDR3 is built from 13 residues. Germline CDR1 LNHDA, CDR2 SQIVND (reference sequence). Here the CDR3 DNA reads TGTGCCAGTAGTATTGCTGGGGACACTGAAGCTTTCTTT. Protein product: CASSIAGDTEAFF. Full variable domain (remainder filled in from reference TRBV19 and TRBJ1-1): DGGITQSPKYLFRKEGQNVTLSCEQNLNHDAMYWYRQDPGQGLRLIYYSQIVNDFQKGDIAEGYSVSREKKESFPLTVTSAQKNPTAFYLCASSIAGDTEAFFGQGTRLTVV.

This sequence joins TRBV9 and TRBJ1-5; no reliable D call. With 4 bases removed from V and 4 bases from J, the gap between germline ends came to 15 bases. Germline loops: CDR1 SGDLS, CDR2 YYNGEE. This CDR3 spans 15 amino acids. The CDR3 region is CASSLGAGRNQPQHF. CDR3 DNA sequence: TGTGCCAGCAGCCTGGGCGCAGGAAGGAATCAGCCCCAGCATTTT.

The chain employs TRBV5-4 and TRBJ2-7; 8 bases are a match to TRBD2. With V trimmed by 2 bases and J by 5 bases, 6 bases remained unmatched. The germline V gene encodes CDR1 SGHNT and CDR2 YYREEE (reference sequence). This CDR3 has 14 residues. The CDR3 loop reads CASSFLAGGDEQYF. Written as DNA, the CDR3 is TGTGCCAGCAGCTTCTTAGCCGGGGGGGACGAGCAGTACTTC.

This chain joins TRBV9 and TRBJ2-1, with D possibly called TRBD1 or TRBD2 (5 bases each). Germline V CDR1 and CDR2: SGDLS, YYNGEE. Trimming pared 0 bases from V and 9 bases from J, leaving 19 bases between. The CDR3 sequence is 16 residues long. CDR3 nucleotide sequence: TGTGCCAGCAGCGTAGGTGGGGGACCCGTTTCTAGTGAGCAGTTCTTC. As protein: CASSVGGGPVSSEQFF.

The J gene is TRBJ1-1, the V gene TRBV7-9; D uncertain. CDR1 and CDR2 from the germline V gene are SEHNR and FQNEAQ (reference sequence). The CDR3 consists of 13 residues. Trimming took off 7 bases at V and 2 bases at J, with 11 bases between the two ends. The CDR3 sequence is CASTSFSNTEAFF. The CDR3 coding sequence is TGTGCCAGCACCTCGTTCAGCAACACTGAAGCTTTCTTT.

The rearrangement links TRBV19 to TRBJ2-4; 12 nucleotides match TRBD1. Germline CDR1 LNHDA, CDR2 SQIVND (reference sequence). The junction had 6 bases not matched to a gene; V was cut back by 3 bases and J by 9 bases. The CDR3 has 15 residues. The CDR3 DNA is TGTGCCAGTAGTATTAGTGGGACAGGGGGCGGCATTCAGTACTTC. It is translated as CASSISGTGGGIQYF.

The genes are TRBV14 and TRBJ1-1; D gene ambiguous. V was cut by 3 bases and J by 2 bases, with 7 bases left in between. This CDR3 contains 13 residues. The V gene's germline CDR1 is SGHDN and CDR2 FVKESK. CDR3: CASSHPENTEAFF. In DNA, the CDR3 is TGTGCCAGCAGCCACCCGGAAAACACTGAAGCTTTCTTT.

This clone was observed once. This CDR3 is CASSFGSGDFEQYF. The CDR3, as DNA: TGTGCCAGCAGCTTTGGTAGCGGGGACTTCGAGCAGTACTTC. This chain joins TRBV13 and TRBJ2-7, with TRBD2 identical over 8 bases. Germline-derived CDR1 and CDR2 are PRHDT and FYEKMQ (reference sequence). The CDR3 sequence is 14 residues long. J lost 6 bases, V lost 3 bases, and 7 bases had no gene match.

The rearrangement joins TRBV6-1 to TRBJ1-1; the D gene is possibly TRBD1 (5 bases). CDR1 is MNHNS and CDR2 is SASEGT in the germline V gene. V was trimmed by 2 bases and J by 0 bases, leaving 13 bases between them. The CDR3 runs 16 residues. CDR3 residues: CASSEYGGTMNTEAFF. DNA of the CDR3: TGTGCCAGCAGTGAATATGGGGGAACTATGAACACTGAAGCTTTCTTT.

The gene calls are TRBV7-8 and TRBJ2-1, with 14 bases aligning to TRBD2. The CDR3 is 15 residues long. Unmatched junction bases numbered 0, after V lost 5 bases and J lost 3 bases. Germline V lookup: CDR1 SGHVS, CDR2 FQNEAQ. DNA of the CDR3: TGTGCCAGCAGCGGACTAGCGGGAGGCTACAATGAGCAGTTCTTC. It translates to CASSGLAGGYNEQFF.

This clone was observed a single time. The chain combines TRBV5-5 with TRBJ2-3, with unresolved D. This CDR3 is 15 amino acids long. Germline CDR1 is SGHKS and CDR2 is YYEKEE (reference sequence). V was cut by 2 bases and J by 3 bases, with 13 bases left in between. CDR3 DNA: TGTGCCAGCAGCTTTACCCTCGACGGGACAGATACGCAGTATTTT. Residues: CASSFTLDGTDTQYF.

This clone was detected only once. The chain links TRBV5-5 to TRBJ1-5; D gene uncertain. This CDR3 has 17 residues. In germline, CDR1 is SGHKS, CDR2 YYEKEE (reference sequence). V lost 0 bases, J lost 0 bases, and 13 bases lay in between. Here the CDR3 reads CASSLEPTRYSNQPQHF. The CDR3 bases are TGTGCCAGCAGCTTGGAACCCACCAGATATAGCAATCAGCCCCAGCATTTT. The whole variable domain, remainder taken from reference TRBV5-5 and TRBJ1-5, is DAGVTQSPTHLIKTRGQQVTLRCSPISGHKSVSWYQQVLGQGPQFIFQYYEKEERGRGNFPDRFSARQFPNYSSELNVNALLLGDSALYLCASSLEPTRYSNQPQHFGDGTRLSIL.

This chain's CDR3 is CASSHSAGGYNEQFF. As DNA, the CDR3 is TGTGCCAGCAGCCATTCGGCGGGAGGGTACAATGAGCAGTTCTTC. V gene TRBV14 combines with J gene TRBJ2-1; 9 positions agree with TRBD2. The CDR3 length is 15 residues. Germline trimming cut 3 bases from V and 4 bases from J; bases unmatched to any gene: 4. Germline V gene data show CDR1 as SGHDN and CDR2 as FVKESK. Based on the CDR3 plus reference TRBV14 and TRBJ2-1, the full variable domain is EAGVTQFPSHSVIEKGQTVTLRCDPISGHDNLYWYRRVMGKEIKFLLHFVKESKQDESGMPNNRFLAERTGGTYSTLKVQPAELEDSGVYFCASSHSAGGYNEQFFGPGTRLTVL.

The rearrangement uses TRBV13 and TRBJ2-2, with a weak D call TRBD2 (6 bases). Germline lookup yields CDR1 PRHDT and CDR2 FYEKMQ (reference sequence). CDR3 size: 16 residues. Deletions cut 4 bases from V and 1 base from J, with 13 bases between. The CDR3 DNA sequence: TGTGCCAGCAGCTCGACCGGGACTTGGAACACCGGGGAGCTGTTTTTT. Amino acid sequence: CASSSTGTWNTGELFF.

V is TRBV27 and J is TRBJ2-3; D possibly matches TRBD1 or TRBD2 (5 bases each). Germline V gene lookup returns CDR1 MNHEY and CDR2 SMNVEV (reference sequence). The germline V and J ends were trimmed by 5 bases and 6 bases, with 15 bases remaining between them. The CDR3 consists of 14 residues. CDR3 DNA: TGTGCCAGCAGTATGGGACGGGCCCATGATACGCAGTATTTT. Residues: CASSMGRAHDTQYF.

The V and J genes are TRBV7-9 and TRBJ2-7; TRBD1 agrees at 11 bases. J was trimmed by 2 bases and V by 5 bases; bases with no gene match: 5. The CDR3 has 15 amino acids. Germline V gene lookup returns CDR1 SEHNR and CDR2 FQNEAQ (reference sequence). CDR3 amino acids: CASSPPGQGAYEQYF. In nucleotides, the CDR3 is TGTGCCAGCAGCCCACCGGGACAGGGGGCCTACGAGCAGTACTTC.

The J gene is TRBJ2-7, the V gene TRBV4-3; D perhaps matches TRBD1 (6 bases). CDR1 is LGHNA, CDR2 YSLEER, per germline. CDR3 size: 15 residues. V lost 2 bases, J lost 0 bases, and 11 bases lay in between. In nucleotides, the CDR3 is TGCGCCAGCAGCCAAAAGCACAGGGACTCCTACGAGCAGTACTTC. This sequence encodes CASSQKHRDSYEQYF.

The chain uses TRBV28 and TRBJ2-7, with TRBD2 identical over 7 bases. V lost 6 bases and J lost 9; bases outside the gene matches: 14. The CDR3 is made up of 14 amino acids. From germline, CDR1 is MDHEN and CDR2 SYDVKM. CDR3 region: CASRGREIAGTQYF. CDR3 nucleotide sequence: TGTGCCAGCAGGGGACGGGAAATAGCGGGTACGCAGTACTTC.

The sample holds one count of this clone. This chain links TRBV10-2 with TRBJ1-5; 10 bases map to TRBD1. V lost 6 bases to trimming and J lost 5 bases; unmatched junction nucleotides: 7. Germline V gene sequence: CDR1 WSHSY, CDR2 SAAADI. This CDR3 contains 15 residues. CDR3 sequence reads: CASSPGTGVYQPQHF. CDR3 DNA: TGCGCCAGCAGCCCCGGGACAGGGGTTTATCAGCCCCAGCATTTT.

V usage is TRBV6-5 and J usage is TRBJ2-1; 7 nucleotides agree with TRBD2. The CDR3 extends over 15 amino acids. Germline CDR1 and CDR2: MNHEY and SVGAGI. J gave up 3 bases and V 6 bases, and 8 bases lay outside the gene matches. CDR3 in DNA: TGTGCCAGCAGCCCCGTGGGCGGGGGCTACAATGAGCAGTTCTTC. Translation: CASSPVGGGYNEQFF.

The rearrangement joins TRBV5-1 to TRBJ2-5; 9 nucleotides match TRBD1. V dropped 3 bases and J dropped 5; count of bases not matched to a gene: 14. The length of the CDR3 is 17 residues. Germline CDR1 reads SGHRS; CDR2 reads YFSETQ. The CDR3 is CASSYGTGINIGETQYF. The CDR3 region has the DNA TGCGCCAGCAGCTACGGGACAGGGATCAACATAGGGGAGACCCAGTACTTC.

This sequence joins TRBV27 and TRBJ2-7; 8 bases align to TRBD2. The ends lost 4 bases at V and 2 bases at J; junction bases unmatched: 16. In germline, CDR1 is MNHEY, CDR2 SMNVEV (reference sequence). This CDR3 has 18 residues. For the CDR3, the DNA is TGTGCCAGCAGTTCTCCCGGGTCCGGAACTAGCGGAGCCTACGAGCAGTACTTC. Its protein product is CASSSPGSGTSGAYEQYF.

The chain uses TRBV27 and TRBJ2-2; maybe TRBD2 (6 bases). Germline CDR1 MNHEY, CDR2 SMNVEV (reference sequence). The CDR3 totals 19 residues. Trimming removed 5 bases from V and 3 bases from J, with 25 bases in between. The CDR3 nucleotides read TGTGCCAGCAGTACAGTTAGCGGACCGTTTCGGAGGGACACCGGGGAGCTGTTTTTT. Translation: CASSTVSGPFRRDTGELFF.

The gene calls are TRBV28 and TRBJ2-7, with 9 nucleotides matching TRBD1. The CDR3 extends over 13 amino acids. Germline V gene lookup returns CDR1 MDHEN and CDR2 SYDVKM. V was pared by 5 bases and J by 4 bases, with 3 bases of the junction left unmatched. The CDR3: CASSVDRGYEQYF. CDR3 nucleotide sequence: TGTGCCAGCAGTGTGGACAGGGGTTACGAGCAGTACTTC.

V gene TRBV27 combines with J gene TRBJ2-1; D not resolved. Germline-derived CDR1 and CDR2 are MNHEY and SMNVEV (reference sequence). CDR3 size: 14 residues. V gave up 8 bases and J gave up 0 bases, with 11 bases separating them. The CDR3 spells CASRVISSYNEQFF. As DNA, the CDR3 is TGTGCCAGCCGGGTGATCAGCTCCTACAATGAGCAGTTCTTC.